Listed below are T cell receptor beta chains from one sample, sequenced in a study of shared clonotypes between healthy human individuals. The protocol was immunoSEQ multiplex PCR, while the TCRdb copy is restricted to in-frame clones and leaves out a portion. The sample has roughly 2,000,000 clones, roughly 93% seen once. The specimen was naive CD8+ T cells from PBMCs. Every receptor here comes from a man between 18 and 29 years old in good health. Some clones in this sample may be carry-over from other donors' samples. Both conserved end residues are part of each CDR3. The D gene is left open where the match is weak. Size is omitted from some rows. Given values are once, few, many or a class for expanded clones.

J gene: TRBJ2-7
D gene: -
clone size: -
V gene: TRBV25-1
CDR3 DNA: TGTGCCAGCAGTCGATCCAGGGGCTACGAGCAGTACTTC
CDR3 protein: CASSRSRGYEQYF

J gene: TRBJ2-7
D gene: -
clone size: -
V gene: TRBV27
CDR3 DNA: TGTGCCAGCAGTTTATTGGGGGGTAACTACGAGCAGTACTTC
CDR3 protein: CASSLLGGNYEQYF

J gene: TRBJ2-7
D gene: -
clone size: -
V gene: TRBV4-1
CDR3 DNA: TGCGCCAGCAGCCAAGATAGGCAGGGGACCTACGAGCAGTACTTC
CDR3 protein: CASSQDRQGTYEQYF

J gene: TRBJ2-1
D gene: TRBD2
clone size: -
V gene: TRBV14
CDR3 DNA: TGTGCCAGCAGCTTACGGGGAGGGAATGAGCAGTTCTTC
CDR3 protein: CASSLRGGNEQFF

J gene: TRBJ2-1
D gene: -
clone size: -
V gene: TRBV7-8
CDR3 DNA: TGTGCCAGCAGCTTTTCTCTGGGAAATCCCCTGAATGAGCAGTTCTTC
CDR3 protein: CASSFSLGNPLNEQFF

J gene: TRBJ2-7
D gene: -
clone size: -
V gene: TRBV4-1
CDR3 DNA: TGCGCCAGCAGCCAGGCCCACGAGCAGTACTTC
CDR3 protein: CASSQAHEQYF

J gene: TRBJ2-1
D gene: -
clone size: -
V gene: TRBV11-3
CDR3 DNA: TGTGCCAGCAGCTCTAACGCCCATCCAACAGGGCACAATGAGCAGTTCTTC
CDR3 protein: CASSSNAHPTGHNEQFF

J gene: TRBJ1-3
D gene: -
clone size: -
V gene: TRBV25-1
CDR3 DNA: TGTGCCAGCAGTATGACGCGTCTCTCTGGAAACACCATATATTTT
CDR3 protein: CASSMTRLSGNTIYF

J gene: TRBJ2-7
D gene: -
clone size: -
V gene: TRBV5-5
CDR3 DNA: TGTGCCAGCAGCTTGATGGCTGCCGAGCAGTACTTC
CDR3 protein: CASSLMAAEQYF

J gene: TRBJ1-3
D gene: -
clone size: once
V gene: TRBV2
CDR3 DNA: TGTGCCAGCAGTGATAGGACGGACCCTGGAAACACCATATATTTT
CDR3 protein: CASSDRTDPGNTIYF

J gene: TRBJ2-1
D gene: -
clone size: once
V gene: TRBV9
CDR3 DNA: TGTGCCAGCAGCGTAGGGATAGCAGAGAACAATGAGCAGTTCTTC
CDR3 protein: CASSVGIAENNEQFF

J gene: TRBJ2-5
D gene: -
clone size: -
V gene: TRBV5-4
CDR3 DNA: TGTGCCAGCAGCTTGAGGGGATCCCTTCAAGAGACCCAGTACTTC
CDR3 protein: CASSLRGSLQETQYF

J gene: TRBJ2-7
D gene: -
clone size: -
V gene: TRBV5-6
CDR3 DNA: TGTGCCAGCAGCTTGGAGGCAGGGTCCGAGCAGTACTTC
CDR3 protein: CASSLEAGSEQYF

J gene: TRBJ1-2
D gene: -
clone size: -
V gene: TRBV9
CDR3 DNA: TGTGCCAGCACCGCCATGGGGTCGTTTCGCTATGGCTACACCTTC
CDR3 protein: CASTAMGSFRYGYTF

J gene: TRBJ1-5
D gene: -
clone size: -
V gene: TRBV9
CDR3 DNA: TGTGCCAGCAGCGTAGGTTCAGGGGATCAGCCCCAGCATTTT
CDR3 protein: CASSVGSGDQPQHF

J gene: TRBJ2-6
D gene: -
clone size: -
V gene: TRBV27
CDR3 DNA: TGTGCCAGCAGTTTATCAGTCTCTGGGGCCAACGTCCTGACTTTC
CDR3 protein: CASSLSVSGANVLTF

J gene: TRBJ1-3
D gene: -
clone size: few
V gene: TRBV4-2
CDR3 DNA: TGTGCCAGCAGCCAAGAATTTGGAAACACCATATATTTT
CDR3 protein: CASSQEFGNTIYF

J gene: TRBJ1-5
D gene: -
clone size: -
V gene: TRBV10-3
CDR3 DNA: TGTGCCATCAGTGTTCTACAGGGTAAGGATCAGCCCCAGCATTTT
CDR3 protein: CAISVLQGKDQPQHF

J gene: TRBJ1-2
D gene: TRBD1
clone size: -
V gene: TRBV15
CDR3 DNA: TGTGCCACCAGCAGATCTCTGTTGGCCGGACAGGGGCGCGGCTACACCTTC
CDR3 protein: CATSRSLLAGQGRGYTF

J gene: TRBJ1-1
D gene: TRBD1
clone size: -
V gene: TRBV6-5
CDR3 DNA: TGTGCCAGCAGTTCTCAGACAGGGAGCACTGAAGCTTTCTTT
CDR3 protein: CASSSQTGSTEAFF

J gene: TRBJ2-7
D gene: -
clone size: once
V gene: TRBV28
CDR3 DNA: TGTGCCAGCTTGCAGACCTCCTCCTCCTACGAGCAGTACTTC
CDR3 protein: CASLQTSSSYEQYF

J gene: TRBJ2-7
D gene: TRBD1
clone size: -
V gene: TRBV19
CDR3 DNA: TGTGCCAGTGCTGAAAGGACAGGGTTTTACGAGCAGTACTTC
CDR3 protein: CASAERTGFYEQYF

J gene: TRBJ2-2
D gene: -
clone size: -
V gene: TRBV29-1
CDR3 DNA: TGCAGCGTTTTCGGCGCGGACACCGGGGAGCTGTTTTTT
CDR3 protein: CSVFGADTGELFF

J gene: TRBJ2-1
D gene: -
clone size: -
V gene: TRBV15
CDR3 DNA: TGTGCCACCACCCCGGGACGGTCCTACAATGAGCAGTTCTTC
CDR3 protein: CATTPGRSYNEQFF

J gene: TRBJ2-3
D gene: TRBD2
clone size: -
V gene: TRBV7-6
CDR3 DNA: TGTGCCAGCAGCCGGAGGGAGGGAGGGCCTCCAGATACGCAGTATTTT
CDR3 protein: CASSRREGGPPDTQYF

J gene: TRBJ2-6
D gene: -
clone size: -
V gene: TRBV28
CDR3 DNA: TGTGCCAGCAGTTTTGGGGGAAGCTCTGGGGCCAACGTCCTGACTTTC
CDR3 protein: CASSFGGSSGANVLTF

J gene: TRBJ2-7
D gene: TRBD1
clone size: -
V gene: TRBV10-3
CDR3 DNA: TGTGCCATCATGTCTGTCAGGGGGCCAGGGGTCGGCGAGCAGTACTTC
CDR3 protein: CAIMSVRGPGVGEQYF

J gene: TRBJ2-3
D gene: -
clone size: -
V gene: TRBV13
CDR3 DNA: TGTGCCAGCAGCTCCCCGGGAGAGACAGATACGCAGTATTTT
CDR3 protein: CASSSPGETDTQYF

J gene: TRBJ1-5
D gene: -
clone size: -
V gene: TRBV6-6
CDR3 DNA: TGTGCCAGCAGTTACTTGTCCAGCAGCAATCAGCCCCAGCATTTT
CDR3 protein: CASSYLSSSNQPQHF

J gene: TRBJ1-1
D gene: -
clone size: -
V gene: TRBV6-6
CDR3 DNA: TGTGCCAGCAGTTACTCTAGGGGAAACACTGAAGCTTTCTTT
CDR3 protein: CASSYSRGNTEAFF

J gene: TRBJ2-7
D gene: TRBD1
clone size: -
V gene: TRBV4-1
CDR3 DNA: TGCGCCAGCAGCGATCGGGACAGAGGGCTCGAGCAGTACTTC
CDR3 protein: CASSDRDRGLEQYF

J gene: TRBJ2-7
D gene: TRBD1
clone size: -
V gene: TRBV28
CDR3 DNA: TGTGCCAGCAGTTTAAAGGGGACAGGGCAGTACTTC
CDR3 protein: CASSLKGTGQYF

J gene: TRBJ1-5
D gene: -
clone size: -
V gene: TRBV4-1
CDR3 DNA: TGCGCCAGCAGAGAAGGGCCCGCGGGTAGCAATCAGCCCCAGCATTTT
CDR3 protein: CASREGPAGSNQPQHF

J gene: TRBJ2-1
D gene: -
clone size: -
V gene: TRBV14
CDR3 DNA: TGTGCCTGCAGCCAATGGACAAACACCTACAATGAGCAGTTCTTC
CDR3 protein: CACSQWTNTYNEQFF

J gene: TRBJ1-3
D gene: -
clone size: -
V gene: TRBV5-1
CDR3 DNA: TGCGCCAGCAGCTTGGGGGTTAGTGGAAACACCATATATTTT
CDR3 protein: CASSLGVSGNTIYF

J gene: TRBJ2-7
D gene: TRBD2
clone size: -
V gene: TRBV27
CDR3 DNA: TGTGCCAGCAGTCCAAGACTAGCGGGAGTTTACGAGCAGTACTTC
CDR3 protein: CASSPRLAGVYEQYF

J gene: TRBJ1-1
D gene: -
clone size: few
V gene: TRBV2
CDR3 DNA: TGTGCCATCCCCGGACAGAAGAACACTGAAGCTTTCTTT
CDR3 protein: CAIPGQKNTEAFF

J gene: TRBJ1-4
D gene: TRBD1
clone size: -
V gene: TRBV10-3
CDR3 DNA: TGTGCCATCAGGGGACAGGCTTCTAATGAAAAACTGTTTTTT
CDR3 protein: CAIRGQASNEKLFF

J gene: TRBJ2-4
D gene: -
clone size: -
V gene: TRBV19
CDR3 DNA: TGTGCCAGTAGCCACCGGACAGGCGGGGGATCCAAAAACATTCAGTACTTC
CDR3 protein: CASSHRTGGGSKNIQYF

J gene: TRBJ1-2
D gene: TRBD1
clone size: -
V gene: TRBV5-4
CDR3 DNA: TGTGCCAGCAGCTTGGGGGACAGCCTATCGACTAACTATGGCTACACCTTC
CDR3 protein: CASSLGDSLSTNYGYTF

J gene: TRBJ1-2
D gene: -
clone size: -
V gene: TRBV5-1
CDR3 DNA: TGCGCCAGCAGCTTATCGAGGGGACCGGGAGACGGCTACACCTTC
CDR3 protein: CASSLSRGPGDGYTF

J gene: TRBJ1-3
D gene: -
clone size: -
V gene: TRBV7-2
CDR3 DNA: TGTGCCAGCAGCTCCACAGGGACTGGAAACACCATATATTTT
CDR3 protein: CASSSTGTGNTIYF

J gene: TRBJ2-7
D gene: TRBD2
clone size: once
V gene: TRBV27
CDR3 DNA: TGTGCCAGCAGTCTATCTAGCGGGGGTTGGGTGGAGCAGTACTTC
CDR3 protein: CASSLSSGGWVEQYF

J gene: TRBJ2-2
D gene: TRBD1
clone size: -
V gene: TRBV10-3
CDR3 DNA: TGTGCCAGCACACAGGGGGCCGGGGAGCTGTTTTTT
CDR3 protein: CASTQGAGELFF

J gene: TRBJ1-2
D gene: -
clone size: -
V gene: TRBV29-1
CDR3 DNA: TGCAGCGCCCCTGACTGGGGGGCGGACAACTATGGCTACACCTTC
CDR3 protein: CSAPDWGADNYGYTF

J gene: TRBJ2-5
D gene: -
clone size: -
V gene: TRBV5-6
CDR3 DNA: TGTGCCAGCAGCTTGGGGGGCGGGCGAGAGACCCAGTACTTC
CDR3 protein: CASSLGGGRETQYF

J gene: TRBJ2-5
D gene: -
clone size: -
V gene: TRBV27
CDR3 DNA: TGTGCCAGCAGTAAGGACACCCGAGTAGGGACCCAGTACTTC
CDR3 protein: CASSKDTRVGTQYF

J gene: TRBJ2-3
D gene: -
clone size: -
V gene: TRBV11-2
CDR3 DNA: TGTGCCAGCAGCTTACTTGGGGGTGGCGCAGATACGCAGTATTTT
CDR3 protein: CASSLLGGGADTQYF

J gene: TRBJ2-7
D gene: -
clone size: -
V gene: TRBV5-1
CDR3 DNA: TGCGCCAGCAGCTTGGTCCCCATAGGACTTCGATCCTACGAGCAGTACTTC
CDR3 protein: CASSLVPIGLRSYEQYF